This T cell receptor beta chain derives from a study of T cell responses to AZD1222 COVID-19 vaccine. Study observations and caveats: At 160-218 and 743-854, vaccine-associated CD4 TCRs were dominant, and they spanned spike. The donor group comprised mostly white British people and more females; the analysis possibly underestimated clonal diversity.

V was cut by 5 bases and J by 2 bases, with 12 bases left in between. Germline values: CDR1 LNHDA, CDR2 SQIVND (reference sequence). The CDR3 contains 14 residues. As concerns this clone: Antigen: not known.

TCRdb's table, derived via immunoSEQ multiplex PCR, lists solely in-frame clones and lacks some. Counted here are about 150,000 clones, 91% occurring once; the ten biggest clones make up roughly 4.6%. Specimen: peripheral blood, collected on day 0 of AZD1222 vaccination. This TCR derives from an adult in good health. The chain recombines TRBV19 with TRBJ1-2, with a weak D call TRBD1 (5 bases). CDR3 region: CASSSQEGNYGYTF. In nucleotides, the CDR3 is TGTGCCAGTAGTTCCCAGGAGGGGAACTATGGCTACACCTTC.